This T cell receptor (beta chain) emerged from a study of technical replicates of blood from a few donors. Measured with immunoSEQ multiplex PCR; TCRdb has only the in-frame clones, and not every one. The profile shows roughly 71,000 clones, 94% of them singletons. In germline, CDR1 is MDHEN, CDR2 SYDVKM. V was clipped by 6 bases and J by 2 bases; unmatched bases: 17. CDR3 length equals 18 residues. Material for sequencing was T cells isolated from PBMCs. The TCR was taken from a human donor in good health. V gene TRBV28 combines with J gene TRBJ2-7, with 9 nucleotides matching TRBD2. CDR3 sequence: CASSRRLGGAGGAYEQYF. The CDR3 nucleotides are TGTGCCAGCAGCCGTAGATTGGGTGGAGCGGGAGGTGCCTACGAGCAGTACTTC.